Presented here are 10 T cell receptor beta chains from one specimen sequenced in a study of identical twins. Using its own MiXCR run on the 5' RACE reads, TCRdb lists one record per CDR3 protein. The sample has some 500,000 distinct CDR3 sequences, approximately 15% seen once; the top ten hold 0.8% to 1%. These same records also appear under a second study, on yellow fever vaccine responses in identical twins.

The specimen was CD4+ T cells sorted from blood. These receptors were taken from a woman younger than 30 in good health.

The chain combines TRBV10-3 with TRBJ2-7, with a possible D match to TRBD2 (6 bases). Trimming took off 6 bases at V and 0 bases at J, with 12 bases between the two ends. The CDR3 covers 14 residues. Per the germline V gene, CDR1 is ENHRY and CDR2 is SYGVKD. CDR3 DNA sequence: TGTGCCATCAGCCCTTTCGGGGGCTCCTACGAGCAGTACTTC. This encodes CAISPFGGSYEQYF.

V is TRBV20-1 and J is TRBJ1-2; TRBD1 is a possible D gene (5 bases). CDR3 length: 15 residues. Trimming took 0 bases from V and 0 from J, leaving 11 bases between them. Per the germline V gene, CDR1 is DFQATT and CDR2 is SNEGSKA (reference sequence). The CDR3 DNA reads TGCAGTGCTAGAGAAGACAGCTCCGCTAACTATGGCTACACCTTC. Translating it yields CSAREDSSANYGYTF.

This clonotype turned up a few times. This sequence joins TRBV6-1 and TRBJ1-1; 12 bases align to TRBD1. The V and J ends lost 8 bases and 9 bases, in that order; junction bases with no gene match: 13. CDR3 length: 15 residues. The germline V gene has CDR1 MNHNS and CDR2 SASEGT. CDR3 sequence: CASSGQGAGDLQAFF. The CDR3 nucleotides read TGTGCCAGCTCGGGACAGGGGGCTGGGGACTTGCAAGCTTTCTTT.

V gene TRBV19 combines with J gene TRBJ2-2; D uncertain. This CDR3 contains 13 residues. Between the trimmed V and J ends, which lost 9 bases and 1 base, there was a span of 9 bases. The germline gives CDR1 LNHDA, CDR2 SQIVND (reference sequence). The CDR3 reads CASLRQNTGELFF. In DNA form, the CDR3 reads TGTGCCAGCCTGCGACAGAACACCGGGGAGCTGTTTTTT.

This clonotype was counted between two and nine times. The chain links TRBV5-1 to TRBJ1-1; TRBD1 agrees at 9 bases. CDR1 and CDR2 from the germline V gene are SGHRS and YFSETQ. After removal of 3 bases from V and 1 base from J, the junction contained 7 bases not matched to a gene. The CDR3 totals 16 residues. The CDR3 bases are TGCGCCAGCAGCTCGACAGGGGGTTCCCCGAACACTGAAGCTTTCTTT. Its protein is CASSSTGGSPNTEAFF.

V is TRBV9 and J is TRBJ2-3; D remains ambiguous. V lost 2 bases to trimming and J lost 0 bases, with 13 bases between them. The CDR3 is 16 residues long. CDR1 is SGDLS, CDR2 YYNGEE, per germline. The CDR3 protein is CASSVSGGVSTDTQYF. The CDR3 bases are TGTGCCAGCAGCGTTTCGGGTGGTGTCAGCACAGATACGCAGTATTTT.

This clonotype was observed a few times. The chain couples TRBV12-3 or TRBV12-4 to TRBJ1-5; D gene ambiguous. V shed 7 bases and J shed 8 bases, with 12 bases lying between them. The CDR3 is made up of 12 amino acids. The CDR3, as DNA: TGTGCCAGCAATACGGGCGGGGAGCCCCAGCATTTT. Its protein product is CASNTGGEPQHF.

This clonotype has only a few counts. This chain joins TRBV12-3 or TRBV12-4 and TRBJ2-5; D is undetermined. V lost 2 bases to trimming and J lost 5 bases, with 12 bases between them. The CDR3 extends over 14 amino acids. The CDR3 DNA is TGTGCCAGCAGTTTAACACGGTCCGGTGAGACCCAGTACTTC. This encodes CASSLTRSGETQYF.

V and J are TRBV2 and TRBJ1-5; TRBD1 is a possible D gene (5 bases). The CDR3 contains 15 residues. V was clipped by 6 bases and J by 3 bases, with 15 bases between them. Germline lookup yields CDR1 SNHLY and CDR2 FYNNEI. The CDR3 protein is CASSAGTGNNQPQHF. The CDR3 bases are TGTGCCAGCAGCGCCGGGACGGGAAACAATCAGCCCCAGCATTTT.

The sample holds a few counts of this clonotype. This sequence joins TRBV20-1 and TRBJ2-5, with D perhaps matching TRBD2 (7 bases). Germline values: CDR1 DFQATT, CDR2 SNEGSKA (reference sequence). Trimming shortened V by 4 bases and J by 0 bases, and 18 bases separated the two germline ends. The CDR3 is made up of 16 amino acids. In DNA, the CDR3 is TGCAGTGCTACCCGAGGGGGGGCCGAGTACCAAGAGACCCAGTACTTC. It encodes CSATRGGAEYQETQYF.